This is a list of T cell receptor beta chains from one sample in a study of blood T cell repertoires in COVID-19. TCRdb's copy holds only in-frame clones and misses some; the assay was immunoSEQ multiplex PCR. The sample has about 190,000 clones; 70% to 90% are singletons. Sequencing was carried out using PBMCs or T cells enriched from blood (not recorded which). These receptors were obtained from a woman in her thirties or forties in a cohort exposed to, infected with or recovered from COVID-19 (not recorded which). CDR3s include the opening cysteine and the closing phenylalanine or tryptophan. The order of the fields is V gene, clone size, CDR3 length, J gene, D gene, CDR3 protein, CDR3 DNA. A D gene is named only where the DNA matches it firmly. Clone size is stated in some rows and not others, as once, few, many or a class when expanded.

v_call: TRBV5-5; clone_size: -; cdr3_length: 15; j_call: TRBJ2-1; d_call: TRBD2; cdr3_aa: CASSPSSGRADEQFF; cdr3_nt: TGTGCCAGCAGCCCCTCTAGCGGGAGGGCCGATGAGCAGTTCTTC
v_call: TRBV5-1; clone_size: -; cdr3_length: 15; j_call: TRBJ1-2; d_call: TRBD1; cdr3_aa: CASSQWTGEANGYTF; cdr3_nt: TGCGCCAGCAGCCAATGGACAGGGGAGGCGAACGGCTACACCTTC
v_call: TRBV4-1; clone_size: -; cdr3_length: 14; j_call: TRBJ2-7; d_call: TRBD1; cdr3_aa: CASSLTGDLYEQYF; cdr3_nt: TGCGCCAGCAGTCTAACAGGGGACCTCTACGAGCAGTACTTC
v_call: TRBV4-1; clone_size: -; cdr3_length: 16; j_call: TRBJ1-5; d_call: -; cdr3_aa: CASSQGTDRHNQPQHF; cdr3_nt: TGCGCCAGCAGCCAAGGTACGGACAGACACAATCAGCCCCAGCATTTT
v_call: TRBV19; clone_size: -; cdr3_length: 15; j_call: TRBJ1-5; d_call: -; cdr3_aa: CASSIGGMGGQPQHF; cdr3_nt: TGTGCCAGTAGTATAGGGGGGATGGGGGGTCAGCCCCAGCATTTT
v_call: TRBV12-3/TRBV12-4; clone_size: -; cdr3_length: 13; j_call: TRBJ1-1; d_call: TRBD1; cdr3_aa: CASSVGTVTEAFF; cdr3_nt: TGTGCCAGCAGTGTCGGGACAGTTACTGAAGCTTTCTTT
v_call: TRBV14; clone_size: -; cdr3_length: 14; j_call: TRBJ1-6; d_call: TRBD1; cdr3_aa: CASSPRQGSSPLHF; cdr3_nt: TGTGCCAGCAGCCCACGACAGGGAAGTTCACCCCTCCACTTT
v_call: TRBV24-1; clone_size: once; cdr3_length: 17; j_call: TRBJ2-1; d_call: -; cdr3_aa: CATSDPSSEAAYNEQFF; cdr3_nt: TGTGCCACCAGTGATCCCTCATCGGAAGCGGCCTACAATGAGCAGTTCTTC
v_call: TRBV7-2; clone_size: -; cdr3_length: 15; j_call: TRBJ2-3; d_call: TRBD2; cdr3_aa: CASSLLAGSADTQYF; cdr3_nt: TGTGCCAGCAGCTTATTAGCGGGTTCGGCAGATACGCAGTATTTT
v_call: TRBV7-6; clone_size: -; cdr3_length: 14; j_call: TRBJ1-6; d_call: -; cdr3_aa: CASSLDRVNSPLHF; cdr3_nt: TGTGCCAGCAGCTTAGACAGGGTTAATTCACCCCTCCACTTT
v_call: TRBV4-1; clone_size: -; cdr3_length: 16; j_call: TRBJ2-1; d_call: TRBD2; cdr3_aa: CASSQEPSGGAIAQFF; cdr3_nt: TGCGCCAGCAGCCAAGAACCTAGCGGGGGGGCCATAGCGCAGTTCTTC
v_call: TRBV5-8; clone_size: -; cdr3_length: 16; j_call: TRBJ2-2; d_call: TRBD2; cdr3_aa: CASSLDRGGNTGELFF; cdr3_nt: TGTGCCAGCAGCTTGGACCGGGGGGGGAACACCGGGGAGCTGTTTTTT
v_call: TRBV3-1/TRBV3-2; clone_size: -; cdr3_length: 14; j_call: TRBJ2-3; d_call: TRBD2; cdr3_aa: CASSQGQRGSTQYF; cdr3_nt: TGTGCCAGCAGCCAAGGGCAGCGGGGGTCTACGCAGTATTTT
v_call: TRBV7-9; clone_size: -; cdr3_length: 17; j_call: TRBJ1-2; d_call: -; cdr3_aa: CASSQHRGAPEGYGYTF; cdr3_nt: TGTGCCAGCAGCCAACACCGGGGGGCCCCCGAGGGCTATGGCTACACCTTC
v_call: TRBV10-3; clone_size: -; cdr3_length: 13; j_call: TRBJ1-6; d_call: -; cdr3_aa: CAIRGGVDSPLHF; cdr3_nt: TGTGCCATCAGAGGAGGGGTTGATTCACCCCTCCACTTT
v_call: TRBV7-9; clone_size: -; cdr3_length: 13; j_call: TRBJ2-7; d_call: -; cdr3_aa: CASGHGEGVEQYF; cdr3_nt: TGTGCCAGCGGACACGGGGAGGGGGTGGAGCAGTACTTC
v_call: TRBV30; clone_size: -; cdr3_length: 15; j_call: TRBJ1-6; d_call: TRBD1; cdr3_aa: CAWSLETGRRSPLHF; cdr3_nt: TGTGCCTGGAGCCTAGAGACAGGGCGGCGGTCACCCCTCCACTTT